The entry below describes one T cell receptor (beta chain). The specificity of this receptor is unknown. A much larger clone is a single base away; this may be a read error. The sample comes from a study of tumor-infiltrating lymphocytes in primary liver carcinoma (dated by TCRdb to 2016 to 2017). About the full investigation: Surgical resection was performed in China between late 2015 and early 2016 on about 5 patients with histopathologically diagnosed primary liver carcinoma. Of the five patients (three men and two women, aged 30 to 69 years), four had hepatocellular carcinoma and one had combined HCC and intrahepatic cholangiocarcinoma. The five patients had tumors staged T1-T3 N0M0, with maximum diameters ranging from roughly 4.2 to 11 cm. Samples yielded roughly 3.65 to 7.5 million productive TCRbeta reads; read depth did not differ significantly between tissue types. TCRbeta repertoire sequencing, expression microarrays and whole-exome sequencing were combined in the study across five regions of each liver tumor, with adjacent normal tissue and blood also included. A total of roughly 35 specimens from 5 patients went through TCRbeta repertoire sequencing, namely 25 tumor regions, 5 adjacent noncancerous liver tissues and 5 peripheral blood samples. Reproducibility between technical replicate repertoires was high, with correlation coefficients above 0.95 and mean shared-clone rates roughly 0.86.

Using a constant-region primer and ProtoScript II reverse transcriptase, TCRbeta-specific cDNA was reverse-transcribed from about 0.45 ug total RNA. The TCRbeta libraries were prepared through three rounds of nested multiplex PCR following a slightly modified ARM-PCR procedure. The first two PCR rounds used multiplex TRBV1-TRBV30 forward primers with a Cbeta reverse primer, each for 10 cycles. A final 25-cycle PCR with Deep VentR polymerase added sample barcodes and Illumina adapters. Before sequencing, amplicons between 200 and 500 bp were purified from gel using a QIAquick gel extraction kit. TCRbeta amplicons were sequenced on an Illumina HiSeq 2500 with 250-bp paired-end reads. As for how the authors treated the data: To recover full CDR3 sequences, reads were quality-trimmed using Trimmomatic v0.33 and paired reads were then merged using FLASH v1.2.11. V, D and J germline segments were assigned to the rearranged TCRbeta sequences using MiGEC v1.2.1b. VDJtools v1.0.0 computed clonotype statistics and Shannon-Wiener diversity indices. Except for diversity analysis, only the 250 most abundant clonotypes of each sample were used in subsequent analyses to reduce sampling bias. TCRdb cleaned the public reads at Q25 with fastp, built clones with MiXCR and kept in-frame beta chains. All rows with the same CDR3 protein become a single entry with the most common DNA and genes. TCRdb, not the authors, supplied the V and J calls. The sample data list some 180,000 distinct CDR3 sequences, and approximately 60% of these were observed just once. The top ten hold about 72% of the sample.

Blood RNA was extracted from unsorted whole blood using TRIzol reagent, and germline DNA was obtained with the DNeasy Blood & Tissue kit. At the time of sampling, the patients were treatment-naive and had chronic HBV infection. Before surgery, approximately 3.8 milliliters of peripheral blood were collected into K2EDTA tubes. The CDR3, cysteine through phenylalanine, is 17 amino acids long. Kept here is only the CDR3 DNA, which spans 51 bases and is read in frame from base 1. CDR1 WNHNN and CDR2 SYGVQD are derived from the germline V gene (reference sequence). Overall results and qualifications from the work: The study included only five patients, and the authors note findings should be validated in a larger study. The top 250 clones made up a significantly larger repertoire fraction in tumors than in blood (p = 0.039). Comparison of CD4+ and CD8+ T cell repertoires was precluded by the use of bulk unsorted samples. Consistent with antigen-driven expansion, pairs of tumor regions showed higher repertoire overlap (mean around 36%) than either tumor-adjacent pairs (around 17%) or tumor-blood pairs (approximately 15%). Because sequencing covered only the TCR beta chain and unpaired alpha chains were not captured, true repertoire diversity is likely underestimated.

The receptor was derived from a man aged 35 to 55 with primary liver carcinoma and hepatitis B virus infection. This sequence uses TRBV10-1 and TRBJ2-2; TRBD2 is possibly the D segment (5 matching bases). Sequencing was done on a sample of peripheral blood. The DNA sequence is given as TGCGCCAGCAGTGAGGGTCCAAAATCCCAGAACACCGGGGAGCTGCTTTTT. Its protein is CASSEGPKSQNTGELLF.